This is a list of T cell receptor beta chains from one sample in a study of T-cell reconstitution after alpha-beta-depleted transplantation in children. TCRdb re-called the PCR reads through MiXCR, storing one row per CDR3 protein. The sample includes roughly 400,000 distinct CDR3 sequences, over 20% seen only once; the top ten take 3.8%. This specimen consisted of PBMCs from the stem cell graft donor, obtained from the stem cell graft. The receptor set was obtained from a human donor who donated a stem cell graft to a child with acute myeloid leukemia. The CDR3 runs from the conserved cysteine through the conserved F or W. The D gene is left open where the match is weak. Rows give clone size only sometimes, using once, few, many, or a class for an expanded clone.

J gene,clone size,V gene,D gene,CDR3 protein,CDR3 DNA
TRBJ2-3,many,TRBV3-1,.,CASSQANPSVADTQYF,TGTGCCAGCAGCCAAGCCAATCCCTCGGTCGCAGATACGCAGTATTTT
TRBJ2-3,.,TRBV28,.,CASSTGTEASTDTQYF,TGTGCCAGCAGCACTGGGACGGAAGCTAGCACAGATACGCAGTATTTT
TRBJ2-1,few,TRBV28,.,CASSFLGARYNEQFF,TGTGCCAGCAGTTTTTTGGGAGCTCGCTACAATGAGCAGTTCTTC
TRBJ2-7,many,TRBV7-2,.,CASSLAEQVGYEQYF,TGTGCCAGCAGCTTAGCGGAACAGGTGGGCTACGAGCAGTACTTC
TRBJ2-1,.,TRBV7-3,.,CASSLDASDEQFF,TGTGCCAGCAGCTTAGATGCCTCAGATGAGCAGTTCTTC
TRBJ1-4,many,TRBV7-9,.,CASSSGEKLFF,TGTGCCAGCAGCTCCGGCGAGAAACTGTTTTTT
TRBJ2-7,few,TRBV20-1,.,CSASILGGSYEQYF,TGCAGTGCTAGTATACTGGGGGGCTCCTACGAGCAGTACTTC
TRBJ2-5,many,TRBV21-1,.,CASSNTTSGSRRAETQYF,TGTGCCAGCAGCAACACGACTAGCGGGAGCCGTCGCGCGGAGACCCAGTACTTC
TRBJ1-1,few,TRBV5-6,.,CASSLAIRERTEAFF,TGTGCCAGCAGCTTGGCAATACGGGAGCGCACTGAAGCTTTCTTT
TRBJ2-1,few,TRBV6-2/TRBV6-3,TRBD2,CASRSWLAGNNEQFF,TGTGCCAGCAGGAGTTGGCTAGCGGGCAACAATGAGCAGTTCTTC
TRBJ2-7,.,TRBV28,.,CARKTPGACKSYEQYF,TGTGCCAGAAAAACTCCCGGGGCTTGTAAATCCTACGAGCAGTACTTC
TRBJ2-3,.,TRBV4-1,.,CASSQVTGGTDTQYF,TGCGCCAGCAGCCAAGTGACTGGAGGCACAGATACGCAGTATTTT
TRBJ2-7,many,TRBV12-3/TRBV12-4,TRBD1,CASSRQGAHEQYF,TGTGCCAGCAGCCGACAGGGGGCTCACGAGCAGTACTTC
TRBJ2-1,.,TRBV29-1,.,CSVGGGAPYNEQFF,TGCAGCGTTGGAGGTGGGGCGCCCTACAATGAGCAGTTCTTC
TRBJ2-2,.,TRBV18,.,CASSPSASDTGELFF,TGTGCCAGCTCACCATCGGCTAGCGACACCGGGGAGCTGTTTTTT
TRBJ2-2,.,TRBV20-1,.,CSVAQANTGELFF,TGCAGTGTGGCACAGGCGAACACCGGGGAGCTGTTTTTT
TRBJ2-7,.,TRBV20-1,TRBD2,CSASFSGDQYEQYF,TGCAGTGCTAGTTTTAGCGGGGATCAATACGAGCAGTACTTC
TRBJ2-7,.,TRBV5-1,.,CASSLDETRSSYEQYF,TGCGCCAGCAGCTTGGACGAAACTAGGAGCTCCTACGAGCAGTACTTC
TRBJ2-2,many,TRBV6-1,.,CASSQRGVSNTGELFF,TGTGCCAGCAGCCAACGCGGGGTGTCGAACACCGGGGAGCTGTTTTTT
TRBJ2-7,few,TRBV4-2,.,CASSQDGGEMGEQYF,TGTGCCAGCAGCCAAGACGGGGGAGAGATGGGGGAGCAGTACTTC
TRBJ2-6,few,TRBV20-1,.,CSARDLVSGANVLTF,TGCAGTGCTAGAGATTTGGTCTCTGGGGCCAACGTCCTGACTTTC
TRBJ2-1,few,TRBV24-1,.,CATSDLNQPPRYNEQFF,TGTGCCACCAGTGATTTAAACCAGCCCCCTCGCTACAATGAGCAGTTCTTC
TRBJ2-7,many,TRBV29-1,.,CSVPRRDSYEQYF,TGCAGCGTTCCTCGCAGGGACTCCTACGAGCAGTACTTC
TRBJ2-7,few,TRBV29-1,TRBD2,CSVSRREVGEQYF,TGCAGCGTATCGAGACGGGAGGTTGGCGAGCAGTACTTC
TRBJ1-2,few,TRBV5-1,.,CASTTQDPLYGYTF,TGCGCCAGCACCACACAGGACCCTCTCTATGGCTACACCTTC
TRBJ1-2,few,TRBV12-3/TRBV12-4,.,CASSPEAVFYGYTF,TGTGCCAGCAGTCCCGAGGCGGTTTTCTATGGCTACACCTTC
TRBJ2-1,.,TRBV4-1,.,CASSQRTYNEQFF,TGCGCCAGCAGCCAAAGGACCTACAATGAGCAGTTCTTC
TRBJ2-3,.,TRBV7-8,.,CASSFFYTDTQYF,TGTGCCAGCAGCTTCTTCTACACAGATACGCAGTATTTT
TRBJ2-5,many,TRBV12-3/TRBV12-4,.,CASSQDNQETQYF,TGTGCCAGCAGTCAAGACAACCAAGAGACCCAGTACTTC
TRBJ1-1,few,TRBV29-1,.,CSVEGQRPTEAFF,TGCAGCGTTGAAGGACAGAGGCCCACTGAAGCTTTCTTT
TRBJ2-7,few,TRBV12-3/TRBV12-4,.,CASSREIYEQYF,TGTGCCAGCAGTAGAGAGATCTACGAGCAGTACTTC
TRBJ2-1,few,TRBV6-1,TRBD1,CASSRTTGGAVYNEQFF,TGTGCCAGCAGTCGAACGACAGGGGGCGCGGTCTACAATGAGCAGTTCTTC
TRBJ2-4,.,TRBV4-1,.,CASSQGQGLDIQYF,TGCGCCAGCAGCCAAGGGCAGGGGTTGGACATTCAGTACTTC
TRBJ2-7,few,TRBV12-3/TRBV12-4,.,CASSPTRRGDYEQYF,TGTGCCAGCAGCCCTACGAGGCGAGGGGACTACGAGCAGTACTTC
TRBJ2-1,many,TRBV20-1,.,CSADKAESSYNEQFF,TGCAGTGCTGATAAAGCGGAGAGCTCCTACAATGAGCAGTTCTTC
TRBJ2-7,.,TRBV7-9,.,CASSVHYEQYF,TGTGCCAGCAGCGTACACTACGAGCAGTACTTC
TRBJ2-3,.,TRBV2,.,CASDSTDTQYF,TGTGCCAGTGACAGCACAGATACGCAGTATTTT
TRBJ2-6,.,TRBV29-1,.,CSVSSSGANVLTF,TGCAGCGTCTCAAGCTCTGGGGCCAACGTCCTGACTTTC
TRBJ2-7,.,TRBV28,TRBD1,CAISRTGPGEQYF,TGTGCCATCTCCAGGACAGGGCCGGGCGAGCAGTACTTC
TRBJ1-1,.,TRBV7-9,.,CASSLAHVEAFF,TGTGCCAGCAGCTTAGCGCATGTTGAAGCTTTCTTT
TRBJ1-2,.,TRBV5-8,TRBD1,CASSYRDRRDYGYTF,TGTGCCAGCAGTTACCGGGACAGGAGGGACTATGGCTACACCTTC
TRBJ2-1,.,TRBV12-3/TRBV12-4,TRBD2,CASSPLAGNYNEQFF,TGTGCCAGCAGCCCTCTAGCGGGGAACTACAATGAGCAGTTCTTC
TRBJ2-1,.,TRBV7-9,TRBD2,CASSLGLAAGFF,TGTGCCAGCAGCTTAGGGCTAGCGGCGGGGTTCTTC
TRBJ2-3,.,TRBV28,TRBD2,CASSLIAGGADTQYF,TGTGCCAGCAGTTTAATAGCGGGAGGCGCAGATACGCAGTATTTT
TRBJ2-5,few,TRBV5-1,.,CASSLGRAYQETQYF,TGCGCCAGCAGCTTAGGCCGGGCGTACCAAGAGACCCAGTACTTC
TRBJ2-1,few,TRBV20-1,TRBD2,CSAGKTSGINEQFF,TGCAGTGCGGGAAAGACTAGCGGGATCAATGAGCAGTTCTTC